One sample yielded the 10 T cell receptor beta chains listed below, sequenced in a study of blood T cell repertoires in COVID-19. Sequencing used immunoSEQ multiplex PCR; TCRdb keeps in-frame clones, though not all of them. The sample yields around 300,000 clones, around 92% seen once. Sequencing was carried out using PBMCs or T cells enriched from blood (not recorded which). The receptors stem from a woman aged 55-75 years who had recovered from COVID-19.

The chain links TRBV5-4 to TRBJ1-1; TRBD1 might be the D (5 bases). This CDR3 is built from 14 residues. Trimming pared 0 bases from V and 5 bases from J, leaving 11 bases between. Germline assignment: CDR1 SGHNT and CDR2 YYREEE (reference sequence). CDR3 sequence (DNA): TGTGCCAGCAGCTTGGGGACTGGGGGGACTGAAGCTTTCTTT. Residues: CASSLGTGGTEAFF.

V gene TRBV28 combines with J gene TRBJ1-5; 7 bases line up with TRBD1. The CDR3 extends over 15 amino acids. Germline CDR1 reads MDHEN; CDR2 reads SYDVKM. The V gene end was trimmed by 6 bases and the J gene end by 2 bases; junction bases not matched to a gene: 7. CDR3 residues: CASRTGTDGNQPQHF. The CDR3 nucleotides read TGTGCCAGCAGGACCGGGACAGATGGCAATCAGCCCCAGCATTTT.

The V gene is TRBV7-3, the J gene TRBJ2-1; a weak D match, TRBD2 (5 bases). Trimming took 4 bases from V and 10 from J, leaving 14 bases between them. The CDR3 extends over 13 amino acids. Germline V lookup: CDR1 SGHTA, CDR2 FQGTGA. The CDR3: CASSSYSAGEQFF. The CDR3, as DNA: TGTGCCAGCAGCTCGTATAGCGCTGGAGAGCAGTTCTTC.

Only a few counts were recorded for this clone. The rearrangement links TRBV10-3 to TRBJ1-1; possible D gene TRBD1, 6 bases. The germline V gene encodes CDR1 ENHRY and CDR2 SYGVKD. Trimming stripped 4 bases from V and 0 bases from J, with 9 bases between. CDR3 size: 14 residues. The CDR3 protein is CAISAGQMNTEAFF. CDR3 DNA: TGTGCCATCAGTGCGGGACAAATGAACACTGAAGCTTTCTTT.

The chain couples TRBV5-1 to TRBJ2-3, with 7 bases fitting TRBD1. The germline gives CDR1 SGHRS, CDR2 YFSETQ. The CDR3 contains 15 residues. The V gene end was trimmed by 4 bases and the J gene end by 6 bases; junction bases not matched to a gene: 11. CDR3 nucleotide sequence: TGCGCCAGCAGCCCTCAGGGGGTAAGGGGGGATACGCAGTATTTT. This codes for CASSPQGVRGDTQYF.

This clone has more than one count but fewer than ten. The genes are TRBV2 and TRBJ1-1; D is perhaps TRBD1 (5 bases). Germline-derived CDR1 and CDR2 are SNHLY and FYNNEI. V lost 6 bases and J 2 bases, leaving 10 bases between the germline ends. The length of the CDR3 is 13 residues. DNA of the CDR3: TGTGCCAGCAGCGGGACTGATAACACTGAAGCTTTCTTT. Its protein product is CASSGTDNTEAFF.

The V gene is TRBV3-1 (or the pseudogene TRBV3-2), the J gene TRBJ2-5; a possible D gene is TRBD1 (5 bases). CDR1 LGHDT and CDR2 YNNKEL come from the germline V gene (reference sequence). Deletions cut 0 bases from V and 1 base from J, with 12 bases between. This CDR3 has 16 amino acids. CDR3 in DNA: TGTGCCAGCAGCCAAGATGTCAGGGCATCCCAAGAGACCCAGTACTTC. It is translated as CASSQDVRASQETQYF.

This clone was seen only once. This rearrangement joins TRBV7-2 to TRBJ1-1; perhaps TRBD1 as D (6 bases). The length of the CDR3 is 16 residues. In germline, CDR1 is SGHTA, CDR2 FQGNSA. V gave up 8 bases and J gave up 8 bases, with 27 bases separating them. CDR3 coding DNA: TGTGCCAGCCGCCTTCACCCCGGGCAGGGGTCAACGGAAGCTTTCTTT. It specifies CASRLHPGQGSTEAFF.

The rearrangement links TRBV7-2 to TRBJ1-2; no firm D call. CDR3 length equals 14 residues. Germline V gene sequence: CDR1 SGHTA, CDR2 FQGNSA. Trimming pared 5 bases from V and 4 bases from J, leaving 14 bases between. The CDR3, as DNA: TGTGCCAGCAGCCCCCAGGAGGGAGTCTATGGCTACACCTTC. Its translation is CASSPQEGVYGYTF.

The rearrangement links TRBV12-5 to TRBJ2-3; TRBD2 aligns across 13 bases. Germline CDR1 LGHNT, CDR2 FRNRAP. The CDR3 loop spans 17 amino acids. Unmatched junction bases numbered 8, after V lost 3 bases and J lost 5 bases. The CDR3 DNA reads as TGTGCTAGTGGTTTAGGGCGGGGACTAGCGGGGAAAGATACGCAGTATTTT. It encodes CASGLGRGLAGKDTQYF.